What follows are 32 T cell receptor beta chains derived from one specimen sequenced in a study of T cells after yellow fever vaccination. From the 5' RACE reads, TCRdb called clonotypes with MiXCR, one entry per CDR3 protein. The sample holds a few hundred thousand distinct CDR3 sequences, around 7.3% seen once. The sample consisted of PBMCs, taken about 41 days after the first yellow fever vaccination. These receptors were obtained from a man between 18 and 29 years old who received the YFV17D yellow fever vaccine.

CDR3 region: CASSQASGGVGMNTEAFF. DNA for the CDR3: TGCGCCAGCAGCCAAGCGTCAGGCGGGGTGGGAATGAACACTGAAGCTTTCTTT. The chain carries TRBV4-3 and TRBJ1-1, with no clear D. Germline V gene data show CDR1 as LGHNA and CDR2 as YSLEER. V lost 1 base and J 0 bases, leaving 18 bases between the germline ends. The CDR3 has 18 amino acids.

The V gene is TRBV4-3, the J gene TRBJ1-4; D perhaps matches TRBD1 (5 bases). The CDR3 length is 16 residues. Germline V gives CDR1 LGHNA, CDR2 YSLEER. V was cut by 0 bases and J by 5 bases, with 13 bases left in between. The CDR3 nucleotides read TGCGCCAGCAGCCAAGAAGACCCAGGGTGGAATGAAAAACTGTTTTTT. Translation gives CASSQEDPGWNEKLFF.

The J gene is TRBJ1-5, the V gene TRBV2, with D hard to call. The CDR3 runs to 15 residues. Germline V gene data show CDR1 as SNHLY and CDR2 as FYNNEI. The V end lost 0 bases, the J end lost 0 bases, and 6 bases lay between the germline ends. This CDR3 reads CASSEATYSNQPQHF. The CDR3 DNA is TGTGCCAGCAGTGAAGCCACGTATAGCAATCAGCCCCAGCATTTT.

As regards this clonotype: A much larger clone sits a single nucleotide away, making a read error possible. This chain connects TRBV29-1 to TRBJ1-1; D remains unclear. V lost 2 bases and J lost 1, with 2 bases in between. The CDR3 has 11 residues. From germline, CDR1 is SQVTM and CDR2 ANQGSEA. The CDR3 region has the DNA TGCAGCGTTGAAAGGAACACTGAAGCTTTCTTT. Translating gives CSVERNTEAFF.

V is TRBV24-1 and J is TRBJ2-1; maybe TRBD2 (7 bases). Trimming removed 4 bases from V and 2 bases from J, with 11 bases in between. This CDR3 contains 15 residues. Germline V gives CDR1 KGHDR, CDR2 SFDVKD. CDR3 protein: CATSEGGGPYNEQFF. The CDR3 DNA reads TGTGCCACCAGTGAGGGGGGGGGCCCCTACAATGAGCAGTTCTTC.

This clonotype was counted between two and nine times. This chain uses TRBV14 with TRBJ2-3; D assignment may be TRBD1 or TRBD2 (5 bases each). Per the germline V gene, CDR1 is SGHDN and CDR2 is FVKESK. CDR3 length: 19 amino acids. Deletions cut 0 bases from V and 1 base from J, with 20 bases between. This CDR3 is CASSQDSRGEWGRTDTQYF. CDR3 DNA: TGTGCCAGCAGCCAAGATAGCAGAGGGGAATGGGGCCGCACAGATACGCAGTATTTT.

This clonotype was seen ten or more times. V usage is TRBV27 and J usage is TRBJ2-3, with TRBD1 identical over 8 bases. With V trimmed by 3 bases and J by 3 bases, 5 bases remained unmatched. This CDR3 is 15 amino acids long. Per the germline V gene, CDR1 is MNHEY and CDR2 is SMNVEV (reference sequence). The CDR3 region is CASSFRTGGTDTQYF. Here the CDR3 DNA reads TGTGCCAGCAGTTTCAGAACAGGGGGGACAGATACGCAGTATTTT.

There are a few counts of this clonotype. The V and J genes are TRBV12-3 or TRBV12-4 and TRBJ1-5; D is unclear. The ends were cut back, 8 bases at V and 7 bases at J, with 15 bases in the middle. This CDR3 comprises 13 residues. DNA of the CDR3: TGTGCCAGCGTCGTCCTCAGGCACCAGCCCCAGCATTTT. Protein sequence: CASVVLRHQPQHF.

The table lists this clonotype with many counts. V and J are TRBV4-3 and TRBJ2-4; D is ambiguous. Germline V gives CDR1 LGHNA, CDR2 YSLEER. The CDR3 covers 15 residues. V lost 0 bases and J lost 0, with 6 bases in between. CDR3 coding DNA: TGCGCCAGCAGCCAAGAACTGGGAGCCAAAAACATTCAGTACTTC. Residues: CASSQELGAKNIQYF.

The CDR3 loop is CSARLAGVQETQYF. CDR3 nucleotide sequence: TGCAGTGCTAGACTAGCGGGTGTCCAAGAGACCCAGTACTTC. This chain connects TRBV20-1 to TRBJ2-5; 8 positions match TRBD2. Per germline, CDR1 DFQATT and CDR2 SNEGSKA (reference sequence). CDR3 length: 14 residues. The junction had 3 bases not matched to a gene; V was cut back by 2 bases and J by 1 base.

This clonotype was found many times. V and J are TRBV5-1 and TRBJ2-3; D is unclear. Per the germline V gene, CDR1 is SGHRS and CDR2 is YFSETQ. The V end was cut by 0 bases, the J end by 3 bases, with 8 bases between. This CDR3 comprises 14 residues. CDR3 sequence (DNA): TGCGCCAGCAGCTTGGGCACCAGAACAGATACGCAGTATTTT. It encodes CASSLGTRTDTQYF.

The V gene is TRBV20-1, the J gene TRBJ2-5, with TRBD1 matching 9 bases. Germline V lookup: CDR1 DFQATT, CDR2 SNEGSKA (reference sequence). The CDR3 contains 13 residues. J gave up 4 bases and V 2 bases, and 2 bases lay outside the gene matches. CDR3 region: CSARRTGVETQYF. CDR3 DNA sequence: TGCAGTGCTAGAAGGACAGGGGTAGAGACCCAGTACTTC.

The chain recombines TRBV7-9 with TRBJ1-1; D is perhaps TRBD1 (5 bases). Germline V gives CDR1 SEHNR, CDR2 FQNEAQ (reference sequence). This CDR3 is built from 15 residues. Trimming left V 5 bases short and J 0 bases short, with 13 bases between. In DNA, the CDR3 is TGTGCCAGCAGCCCGGGACGGTTAATGAACACTGAAGCTTTCTTT. Its translation is CASSPGRLMNTEAFF.

This clonotype was seen only a few times. The chain is built from TRBV15 and TRBJ2-2, with a possible D match to TRBD2 (7 bases). Germline V gives CDR1 LNHNV, CDR2 YYDKDF (reference sequence). V shed 5 bases and J shed 2 bases, with 21 bases lying between them. The CDR3 has 18 amino acids. The CDR3 DNA reads TGTGCCACCAGCTCGAATTTGGGGGGGCGACTTAACACCGGGGAGCTGTTTTTT. Protein product: CATSSNLGGRLNTGELFF.

This clonotype appeared a few times. The chain joins TRBV2 to TRBJ2-7, with no clear D. The CDR3 has 12 amino acids. The germline V gene encodes CDR1 SNHLY and CDR2 FYNNEI. The V end lost 7 bases, the J end lost 0 bases, and 7 bases lay between the germline ends. The CDR3 DNA follows: TGTGCCAGCAACCAGGTCTCCTACGAGCAGTACTTC. Its translation: CASNQVSYEQYF.

V is TRBV6-2 or TRBV6-3 and J is TRBJ2-5; possible D gene TRBD2, 6 bases. The V end lost 4 bases, the J end lost 5 bases, and 23 bases lay between the germline ends. Germline CDR1 reads MNHEY; CDR2 reads SVGEGT. The length of the CDR3 is 17 residues. The CDR3 is CASSSVWGVDTGETQYF. The CDR3 nucleotides read TGTGCCAGCAGTTCCGTATGGGGGGTGGACACGGGCGAGACCCAGTACTTC.

This clonotype was seen at least ten times. This chain uses TRBV7-3 with TRBJ2-3; 8 nucleotides align to TRBD1. Trimming removed 4 bases from V and 5 bases from J; junction bases left unmatched: 2. Germline CDR1 reads SGHTA; CDR2 reads FQGTGA. The CDR3 has 13 amino acids. The CDR3 region is CASSSDRGDTQYF. In DNA form, the CDR3 reads TGTGCCAGCAGCTCCGACAGGGGAGATACGCAGTATTTT.

Only a few counts were recorded for this clonotype. This chain connects TRBV6-5 to TRBJ1-4; D is uncertain. The CDR3 is made up of 13 amino acids. V dropped 2 bases and J dropped 10 bases, with 11 bases sitting between them. The germline gives CDR1 MNHEY, CDR2 SVGAGI. CDR3 coding DNA: TGTGCCAGCAGTTACGGTACTCGCGGAAAACTGTTTTTT. Amino acid sequence: CASSYGTRGKLFF.

This clonotype has only a few counts. This chain joins TRBV7-8 and TRBJ1-5; the match to TRBD1 covers 7 bases. The CDR3 contains 15 residues. With 1 base clipped from V and 7 bases from J, the junction kept 7 bases outside the gene matches. Germline V gene data show CDR1 as SGHVS and CDR2 as FQNEAQ. CDR3: CASSLGGQARQPQHF. CDR3 in DNA: TGTGCCAGCAGCTTAGGAGGACAGGCACGACAGCCCCAGCATTTT.

This clonotype turned up a few times. The chain couples TRBV12-3 or TRBV12-4 to TRBJ1-5; no firm D call. The CDR3 spans 15 residues. V was shortened by 8 bases and J by 5 bases, with 19 bases between the two germline ends. For the CDR3, the DNA is TGTGCCAGCCGTCCTGGGTACGGAGGGTATCAGCCCCAGCATTTT. Residues: CASRPGYGGYQPQHF.

CDR3 loop: CASSQTGPPNEKLFF. The DNA for the CDR3 is TGCGCCAGCAGCCAAACAGGGCCGCCTAATGAAAAACTGTTTTTT. The chain couples TRBV4-1 to TRBJ1-4; possible D gene TRBD1, 6 bases. The germline gives CDR1 MGHRA, CDR2 YSYEKL. Trimming took 2 bases from V and 3 from J, leaving 10 bases between them. The CDR3 runs to 15 residues.

The J gene is TRBJ2-4, the V gene TRBV7-2; D gene uncertain. V gave up 2 bases and J gave up 2 bases, with 10 bases separating them. The V gene's germline CDR1 is SGHTA and CDR2 FQGNSA. The CDR3 has 15 residues. This CDR3 is CASSLKPGSKNIQYF. CDR3 DNA sequence: TGTGCCAGCAGCTTAAAGCCCGGCTCCAAAAACATTCAGTACTTC. Supplemented by reference TRBV7-2 and TRBJ2-4, the full variable domain reads GAGVSQSPSNKVTEKGKDVELRCDPISGHTALYWYRQSLGQGLEFLIYFQGNSAPDKSGLPSDRFSAERTGGSVSTLTIQRTQQEDSAVYLCASSLKPGSKNIQYFGAGTRLSVL.

This chain links TRBV5-6 with TRBJ2-4; 9 bases are a match to TRBD1. The V and J ends lost 0 bases and 6 bases, in that order; junction bases with no gene match: 1. Germline V gene sequence: CDR1 SGHDT, CDR2 YYEEEE. This CDR3 comprises 14 residues. In DNA, the CDR3 is TGTGCCAGCAGCTTGGCGGGACAGGGAAACATTCAGTACTTC. This sequence encodes CASSLAGQGNIQYF.

The V call is TRBV20-1, the J call TRBJ1-4; possible D gene TRBD1, 5 bases. V was clipped by 6 bases and J by 3 bases, with 17 bases between them. Germline assignment: CDR1 DFQATT and CDR2 SNEGSKA (reference sequence). This CDR3 comprises 15 residues. This chain's CDR3 is CSAPVPGTANEKLFF. CDR3 nucleotide sequence: TGCAGTGCCCCAGTCCCAGGGACGGCTAATGAAAAACTGTTTTTT.

This clonotype has at least ten counts. The V gene is TRBV27, the J gene TRBJ1-5; D uncertain. Germline-derived CDR1 and CDR2 are MNHEY and SMNVEV (reference sequence). The V gene lost 8 bases and the J gene lost 6 bases, with 17 bases spanning the gap. CDR3 length: 14 residues. Written as DNA, the CDR3 is TGTGCCAGCCCAGCCCCCTACTGGGGTCAGCCCCAGCATTTT. Residues: CASPAPYWGQPQHF.

This clonotype was observed at least ten times. The rearrangement uses TRBV10-3 and TRBJ2-7; 10 positions match TRBD1. CDR1 and CDR2 from the germline V gene are ENHRY and SYGVKD. The V segment lost 0 bases and the J segment 3 bases; nucleotides outside the gene matches: 2. This CDR3 has 15 amino acids. CDR3 in DNA: TGTGCCATCAGTGAGTCGGGACAGGGGTACTACGAGCAGTACTTC. Its protein is CAISESGQGYYEQYF.

The genes are TRBV27 and TRBJ2-5; TRBD1 is a possible D gene (5 bases). The CDR3 extends over 14 amino acids. V shed 5 bases and J shed 0 bases, with 10 bases lying between them. CDR1 is MNHEY, CDR2 SMNVEV, per germline (reference sequence). CDR3 amino acids: CASSIGHNQETQYF. The CDR3 DNA is TGTGCCAGCAGTATCGGACACAACCAAGAGACCCAGTACTTC.

This chain connects TRBV6-5 to TRBJ2-5, with 8 bases lining up with TRBD2. V lost 8 bases to trimming and J lost 5 bases; unmatched junction nucleotides: 7. The CDR3 extends over 13 amino acids. The germline gives CDR1 MNHEY, CDR2 SVGAGI. The CDR3 region has the DNA TGTGCCAGCGTTCCAGCGGGGGTGGAGACCCAGTACTTC. Its translation: CASVPAGVETQYF.

This clonotype has only a few counts. This rearrangement joins TRBV24-1 to TRBJ2-1, with D unresolved. This CDR3 is 12 amino acids long. V gave up 4 bases and J gave up 3 bases, with 3 bases separating them. In germline, CDR1 is KGHDR, CDR2 SFDVKD. The CDR3 is CATSDNYNEQFF. CDR3 DNA sequence: TGTGCCACCAGTGACAACTACAATGAGCAGTTCTTC.

This clonotype occurred many times. The chain is built from TRBV5-1 and TRBJ2-5; 13 bases are a match to TRBD2. V was clipped by 3 bases and J by 8 bases; unmatched bases: 16. Germline V gene lookup returns CDR1 SGHRS and CDR2 YFSETQ. The CDR3 loop spans 18 amino acids. The CDR3 reads CASSWRTSGGPTGETQYF. The CDR3 DNA reads as TGCGCCAGCAGCTGGAGGACTAGCGGGGGACCCACGGGGGAAACCCAGTACTTC.

This clonotype was observed a few times. The chain joins TRBV6-5 to TRBJ1-6, with D possibly being TRBD1 (6 bases). Trimming cost V 0 bases and J 10 bases, with 13 bases left between them. This CDR3 comprises 15 residues. The germline V gene has CDR1 MNHEY and CDR2 SVGAGI. The CDR3 loop reads CASSYSTGDSSPLHF. The CDR3 DNA is TGTGCCAGCAGTTACTCGACAGGAGACTCCTCACCCCTCCACTTT.

The gene calls are TRBV11-2 and TRBJ1-2; D may be TRBD1 (5 bases). The V end lost 0 bases, the J end lost 4 bases, and 12 bases lay between the germline ends. The CDR3 spans 15 residues. CDR1 is SGHAT and CDR2 is FQNNGV in the germline V gene. The CDR3 here is CASSLDIQGAYGYTF. For the CDR3, the DNA is TGTGCCAGCAGCTTAGATATTCAGGGTGCCTATGGCTACACCTTC.